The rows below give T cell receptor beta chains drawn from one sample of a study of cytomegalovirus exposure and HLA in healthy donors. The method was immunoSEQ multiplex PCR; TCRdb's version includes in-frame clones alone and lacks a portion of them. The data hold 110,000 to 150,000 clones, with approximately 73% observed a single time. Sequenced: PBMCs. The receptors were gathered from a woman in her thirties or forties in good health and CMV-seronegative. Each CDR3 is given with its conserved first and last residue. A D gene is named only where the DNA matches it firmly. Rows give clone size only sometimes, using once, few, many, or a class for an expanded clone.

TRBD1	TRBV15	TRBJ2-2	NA	TGTGCCACCAGCAGAGATAGGGTTCGGACAGGAAATACCGGGGAGCTGTTTTTT	CATSRDRVRTGNTGELFF
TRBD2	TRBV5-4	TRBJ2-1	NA	TGTGCCAGCAGCCCGGGACTAGCGTCGGAGTACAATGAGCAGTTCTTC	CASSPGLASEYNEQFF
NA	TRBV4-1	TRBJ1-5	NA	TGCGCCAGCAGCCAAGGCTCCGTTCAAAGACTTGACAGGCGGGATCAGCCCCAGCATTTT	CASSQGSVQRLDRRDQPQHF
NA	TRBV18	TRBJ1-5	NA	TGTGCCAGCTCCGAAGACTATCAGCCCCAGCATTTT	CASSEDYQPQHF
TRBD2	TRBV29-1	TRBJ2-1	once	TGCAGCACCGGGACTACCAATGAGCAGTTCTTC	CSTGTTNEQFF
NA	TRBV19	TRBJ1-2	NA	TGTGCCAGTAGTATAGAAGGCAGGGTGAGCACCCACTATGGCTACACCTTC	CASSIEGRVSTHYGYTF
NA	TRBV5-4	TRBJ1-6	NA	TGTGCCAGCAGCCCTCGGTCGGATAATTCACCCCTCCACTTT	CASSPRSDNSPLHF
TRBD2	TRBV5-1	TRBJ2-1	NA	TGCGCCAGCAGCCCAACGGGACTAGCGGGGGCTGGTGAGCAGTTCTTC	CASSPTGLAGAGEQFF
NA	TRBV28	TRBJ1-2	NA	TGTGCCAGCAGTTGGGGCGCCGATAATTATGGCTACACCTTC	CASSWGADNYGYTF
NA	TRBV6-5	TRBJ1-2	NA	TGTGCCAGCAGTTCTGCAGGGCAGTCCTACTATGGCTACACCTTC	CASSSAGQSYYGYTF
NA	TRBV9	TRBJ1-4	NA	TGTGCCAGCAGCGCCGGGACACTCTTGGGGGCAACTAATGAAAAACTGTTTTTT	CASSAGTLLGATNEKLFF
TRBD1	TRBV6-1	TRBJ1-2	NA	TGTGCCAGCAGTCCGACAGGGACTAACTATGGCTACACCTTC	CASSPTGTNYGYTF
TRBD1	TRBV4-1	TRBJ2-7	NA	TGCGCCAGCAGCCAAAGAGGACAGGAGTACGAGCAGTACTTC	CASSQRGQEYEQYF
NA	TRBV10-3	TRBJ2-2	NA	TGTGCCTCACTCCGACCGAGGACCGGGGAGCTGTTTTTT	CASLRPRTGELFF
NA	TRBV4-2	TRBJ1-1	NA	TGTGCCAGCAGCCAATCGACGGCGGGCGGGAACACTGAAGCTTTCTTT	CASSQSTAGGNTEAFF
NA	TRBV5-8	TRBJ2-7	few	TGTGCCAGCAGCTTACCCGGGACAAGGGACGAATATGAGCAGTACTTC	CASSLPGTRDEYEQYF
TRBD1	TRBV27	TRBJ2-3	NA	TGTGCCAGCAGTTCAGGGACAGTGAGCACAGATACGCAGTATTTT	CASSSGTVSTDTQYF
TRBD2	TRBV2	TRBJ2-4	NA	TGTGCCAGCAGTGATGCGGCTAGCGGGGGCGAAAACATTCAGTACTTC	CASSDAASGGENIQYF
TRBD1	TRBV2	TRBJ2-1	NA	TGTGCCAGCACGACAGGGCCGGGTGAGCAGTTCTTC	CASTTGPGEQFF
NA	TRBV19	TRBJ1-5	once	TGTGCCAGTAGTATAGATTATCCACAGGGAGATCAGCCCCAGCATTTT	CASSIDYPQGDQPQHF
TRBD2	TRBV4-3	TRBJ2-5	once	TGCGCCAGCAGCCGGGGGTCGGCTAGCGGGGATCAAGAGACCCAGTACTTC	CASSRGSASGDQETQYF
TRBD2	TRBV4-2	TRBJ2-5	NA	TGTGCCAGCAGCCGCCAAGCCCGGACTAGCGGGGGTTATGAGACCCAGTACTTC	CASSRQARTSGGYETQYF
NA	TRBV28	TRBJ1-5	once	TGTGCCAGCAGCCTTCGGGGGGTTGCTCAGCCCCAGCATTTT	CASSLRGVAQPQHF
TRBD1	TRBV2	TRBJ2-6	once	TGTGCCAGCAGCCCCGGGACAGAGCCCTCTGGGGCCAACGTCCTGACTTTC	CASSPGTEPSGANVLTF
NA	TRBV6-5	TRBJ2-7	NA	TGTGCCAGTTCGTCCGGGTTGTCCTCCGAGCAGTACTTC	CASSSGLSSEQYF
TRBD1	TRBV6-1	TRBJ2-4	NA	TGTGCCAGCAGTGAAACAGGGGAAAACATTCAGTACTTC	CASSETGENIQYF
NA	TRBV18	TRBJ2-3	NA	TGTGCCAGCTCTCCGCAGCGGACCACAGATACGCAGTATTTT	CASSPQRTTDTQYF
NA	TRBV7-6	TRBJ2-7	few	TGTGCCAGCAGCTTGACCCCGGGGTACGAGCAGTACTTC	CASSLTPGYEQYF
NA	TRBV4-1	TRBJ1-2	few	TGCGCCAGCAGCCAAGCCGGGGGGTGGGGTAACTATGGCTACACCTTC	CASSQAGGWGNYGYTF
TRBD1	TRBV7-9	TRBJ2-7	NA	TGTGCCAGCAGCCGAGGACAGGGTGCGTTTGGCTACGAGCAGTACTTC	CASSRGQGAFGYEQYF
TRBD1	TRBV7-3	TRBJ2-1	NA	TGTGCCAGCAGCTTACAAGACAGGGTTGGCGGGCAGTTCTTC	CASSLQDRVGGQFF
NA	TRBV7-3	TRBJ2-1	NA	TGTGCCAGCAGCCCGACGGACAGAAACAATGAGCAGTTCTTC	CASSPTDRNNEQFF
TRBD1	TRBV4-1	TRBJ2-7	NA	TGCGCCAGCAGCCAAGGACAGGGATCCTACGAGCAGTACTTC	CASSQGQGSYEQYF
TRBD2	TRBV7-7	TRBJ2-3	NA	TGTGCTAGCAGCTTAGAGGCGGGGGGCTCAGGAACGCAGTATTTT	CASSLEAGGSGTQYF
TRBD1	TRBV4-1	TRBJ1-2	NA	TGCGCCAGCCGGACCCGGGACAGTGATAACTATGGCTACACCTTC	CASRTRDSDNYGYTF
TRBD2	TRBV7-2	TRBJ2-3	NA	TGTGCCAGCAGCTCAACACTAGCGGCGCAGTATTTT	CASSSTLAAQYF
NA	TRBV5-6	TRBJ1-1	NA	TGTGCCAGCAGCTCACGGGGATACACTGAAGCTTTCTTT	CASSSRGYTEAFF
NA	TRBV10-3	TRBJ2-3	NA	TGTGCCATCAGTGAGTTGACAGGACCAAAGCTGGCAGATACGCAGTATTTT	CAISELTGPKLADTQYF
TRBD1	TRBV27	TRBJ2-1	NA	TGTGCCAGCAGTTTATCGTTTCGGACAGGGAACAATGAGCAGTTCTTC	CASSLSFRTGNNEQFF
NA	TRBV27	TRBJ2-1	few	TGTGCCAGCAGTCGGTCCCTATACAATGAGCAGTTCTTC	CASSRSLYNEQFF
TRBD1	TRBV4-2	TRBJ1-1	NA	TGTGCCAGCAGTTATACAGGGGCTGCTAACACTGAAGCTTTCTTT	CASSYTGAANTEAFF
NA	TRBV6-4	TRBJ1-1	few	TGTGCCAGCACTAGACAGGATACAGCATACACTGAAGCTTTCTTT	CASTRQDTAYTEAFF
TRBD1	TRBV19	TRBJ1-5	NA	TGTGCCAGTAGTTATGGACAGGAACGGAATCAGCCCCAGCATTTT	CASSYGQERNQPQHF
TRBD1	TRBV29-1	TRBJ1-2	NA	TGCAGCGTTGAATTACAGGGGATGAGATATGGCTACACCTTC	CSVELQGMRYGYTF
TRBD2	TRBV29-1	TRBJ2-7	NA	TGCAGCGTTGCACTAGCGGGGGGGCAAAGCGAGCAGTACTTC	CSVALAGGQSEQYF
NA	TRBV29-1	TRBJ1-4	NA	TGCAGCGTCGGACACGGCATTGGTGGAAAACTGTTTTTT	CSVGHGIGGKLFF
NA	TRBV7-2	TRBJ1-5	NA	TGTGCCAGCAGCTTAGAATGGAGTCAGCCCCAGCATTTT	CASSLEWSQPQHF
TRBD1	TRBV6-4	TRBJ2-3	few	TGTGCCAGCAGCTTGGGGACAGGAGGTACAGATACGCAGTATTTT	CASSLGTGGTDTQYF
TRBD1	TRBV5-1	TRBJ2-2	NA	TGCGCCAGCAGCCGGGACAGGGGAGGGGAGCTGTTTTTT	CASSRDRGGELFF
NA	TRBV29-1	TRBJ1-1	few	TGCAGCGTTGAAGGACTTCGGGTCACTGAAGCTTTCTTT	CSVEGLRVTEAFF